This T cell receptor (beta chain) was sequenced for a study of blood T cell repertoires in COVID-19. Study-wide background: Samples representing acute and convalescent COVID-19 were sourced from the United States, Italy and Spain.

Individuals drawn from approximately 26 US areas were roughly 18 to 89 years old. Allocation to cohorts depended on clinical history reported by the participants. Either two negative PCRs, clearance, or symptom resolution qualified Cohort 3 donors as recovered. Trimming cost V 4 bases and J 7 bases, with 13 bases left between them. The CDR3 totals 13 residues. The germline gives CDR1 LGHNT, CDR2 FRNRAP. Clones were read by immunoSEQ multiplex PCR, and TCRdb kept only the in-frame ones, dropping some. The sample has some 160,000 clones; 75% to 90% are singletons. The sequencing sample was made of PBMCs or T cells enriched from blood (not recorded which). V and J are TRBV12-5 and TRBJ1-2; maybe TRBD1 (6 bases). The TCR comes from a woman aged 55-69 years who had recovered from COVID-19. CDR3: CASGSEQGIGYTF. The CDR3 bases are TGTGCTAGTGGTTCCGAACAGGGAATTGGCTACACCTTC.